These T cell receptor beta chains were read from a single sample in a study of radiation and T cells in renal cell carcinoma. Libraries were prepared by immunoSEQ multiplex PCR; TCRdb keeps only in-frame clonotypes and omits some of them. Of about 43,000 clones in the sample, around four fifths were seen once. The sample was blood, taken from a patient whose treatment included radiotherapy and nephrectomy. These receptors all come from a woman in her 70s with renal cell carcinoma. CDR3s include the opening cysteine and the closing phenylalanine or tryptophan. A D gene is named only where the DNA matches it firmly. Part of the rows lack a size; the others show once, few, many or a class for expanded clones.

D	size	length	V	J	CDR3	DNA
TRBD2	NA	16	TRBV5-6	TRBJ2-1	CASSLGSGSSYNEQFF	TGTGCCAGCAGCTTGGGTAGCGGGAGCTCCTACAATGAGCAGTTCTTC
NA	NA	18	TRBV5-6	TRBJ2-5	CASSPRDWEAPYQETQYF	TGTGCCAGCAGCCCAAGGGACTGGGAGGCCCCGTACCAAGAGACCCAGTACTTC
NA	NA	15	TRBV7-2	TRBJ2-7	CASSATELSSYEQYF	TGTGCCAGCAGCGCTACAGAGTTAAGCTCCTACGAGCAGTACTTC
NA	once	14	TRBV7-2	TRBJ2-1	CASSSQGSYNEQFF	TGTGCCAGCAGCTCACAGGGTTCCTACAATGAGCAGTTCTTC
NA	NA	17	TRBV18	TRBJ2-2	CASSPLLEAQNTGELFF	TGTGCCAGCTCACCACTATTAGAAGCGCAGAACACCGGGGAGCTGTTTTTT
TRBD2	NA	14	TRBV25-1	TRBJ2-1	CASSVSGRFNEQFF	TGTGCCAGCAGTGTAAGCGGGAGGTTTAATGAGCAGTTCTTC
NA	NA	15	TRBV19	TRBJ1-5	CAIWTELESNQPQHF	TGTGCCATCTGGACAGAGCTAGAGAGCAATCAGCCCCAGCATTTT
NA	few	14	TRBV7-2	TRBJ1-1	CASSLRAMNTEAFF	TGTGCCAGCAGCTTAAGGGCCATGAACACTGAAGCTTTCTTT
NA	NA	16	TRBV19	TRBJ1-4	CASSLTAYATNEKLFF	TGTGCCAGTAGCTTGACAGCATATGCAACTAATGAAAAACTGTTTTTT
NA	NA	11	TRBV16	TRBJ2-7	CASSQGVEQYF	TGTGCCAGCAGCCAGGGGGTGGAGCAGTACTTC
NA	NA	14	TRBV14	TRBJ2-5	CASSQDTQWETQYF	TGTGCCAGCAGCCAGGACACCCAGTGGGAGACCCAGTACTTC
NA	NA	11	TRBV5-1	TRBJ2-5	CASREAETQYF	TGCGCCAGTAGGGAGGCAGAGACCCAGTACTTC
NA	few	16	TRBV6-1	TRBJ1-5	CASSGRTGYGNQPQHF	TGTGCCAGCAGTGGACGTACTGGGTACGGCAATCAGCCCCAGCATTTT
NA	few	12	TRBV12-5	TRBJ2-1	CASGQSYNEQFF	TGTGCTAGTGGACAGAGCTACAATGAGCAGTTCTTC
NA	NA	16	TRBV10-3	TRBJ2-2	CAISEPERVGTGELFF	TGTGCCATCAGTGAGCCGGAGAGGGTGGGGACCGGGGAGCTGTTTTTT
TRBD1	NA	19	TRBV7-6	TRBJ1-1	CASSLRAVPMGQANTEAFF	TGTGCCAGCAGCTTACGGGCAGTTCCAATGGGACAGGCGAACACTGAAGCTTTCTTT
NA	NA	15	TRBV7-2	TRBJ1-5	CASSLNAGGNQPQHF	TGTGCCAGCAGCTTGAACGCAGGGGGCAATCAGCCCCAGCATTTT
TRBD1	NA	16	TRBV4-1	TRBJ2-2	CASSQPDRGRDGELFF	TGCGCCAGCAGCCAACCGGACAGGGGGCGGGACGGGGAGCTGTTTTTT
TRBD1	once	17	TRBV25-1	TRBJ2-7	CASSASRGTGDIYEQYF	TGTGCCAGCAGTGCCTCGAGGGGGACAGGGGATATATACGAGCAGTACTTC
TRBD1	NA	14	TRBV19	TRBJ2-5	CASSETGGVETQYF	TGTGCCAGTAGTGAGACAGGGGGAGTTGAGACCCAGTACTTC
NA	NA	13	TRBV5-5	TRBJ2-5	CASSLRVAETQYF	TGTGCCAGCAGCTTGAGGGTTGCGGAGACCCAGTACTTC
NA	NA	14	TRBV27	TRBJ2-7	CASTQIGGYYEQYF	TGTGCCAGCACCCAAATCGGAGGATACTACGAGCAGTACTTC
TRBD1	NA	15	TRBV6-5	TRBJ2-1	CASSYEGQGSNEQFF	TGTGCCAGCAGTTACGAGGGACAGGGTTCCAATGAGCAGTTCTTC
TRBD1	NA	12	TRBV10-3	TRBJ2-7	CAIGQGSYEQYF	TGTGCCATCGGACAGGGTTCCTACGAGCAGTACTTC
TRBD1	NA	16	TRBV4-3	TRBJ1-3	CASSQDWTGSGNTIYF	TGCGCCAGCAGCCAAGATTGGACAGGGTCTGGAAACACCATATATTTT
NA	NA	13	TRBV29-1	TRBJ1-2	CSVDTGAPEGYTF	TGCAGCGTTGACACCGGAGCTCCCGAAGGCTACACCTTC
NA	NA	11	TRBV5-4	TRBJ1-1	CASSSEVEAFF	TGTGCCAGCAGCTCGGAGGTCGAAGCTTTCTTT
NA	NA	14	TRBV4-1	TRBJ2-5	CASSLLQGSETQYF	TGCGCCAGCAGCCTTCTACAGGGATCAGAGACCCAGTACTTC
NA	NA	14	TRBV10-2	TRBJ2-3	CASTLGGITDTQYF	TGCGCCAGCACCCTCGGGGGTATCACAGATACGCAGTATTTT
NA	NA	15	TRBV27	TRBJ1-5	CASSLKLTFGQPQHF	TGTGCCAGCAGTTTAAAGCTAACCTTCGGTCAGCCCCAGCATTTT
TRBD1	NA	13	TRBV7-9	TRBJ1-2	CASSLSGGVGYTF	TGTGCCAGCAGCTTATCAGGGGGAGTAGGCTACACCTTC
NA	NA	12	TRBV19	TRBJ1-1	CASLGLWTEAFF	TGTGCCAGTTTAGGATTGTGGACTGAAGCTTTCTTT
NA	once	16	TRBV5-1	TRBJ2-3	CASSLDRGISTDTQYF	TGCGCCAGCAGCTTGGATCGGGGAATAAGCACAGATACGCAGTATTTT
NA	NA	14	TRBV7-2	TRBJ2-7	CASSLKSGSYEQYF	TGTGCCAGCAGCTTAAAGTCCGGCTCCTACGAGCAGTACTTC
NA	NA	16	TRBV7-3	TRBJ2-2	CASSTGPLTNTGELFF	TGTGCCAGCAGCACCGGGCCCCTCACGAACACCGGGGAGCTGTTTTTT
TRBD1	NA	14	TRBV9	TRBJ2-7	CASSPGTGVYEQYF	TGTGCCAGCAGCCCTGGGACAGGGGTCTACGAGCAGTACTTC
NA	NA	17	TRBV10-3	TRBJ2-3	CAISRAGTHQSTDTQYF	TGTGCCATCAGTCGAGCCGGGACCCACCAAAGCACAGATACGCAGTATTTT
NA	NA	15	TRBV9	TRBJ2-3	CASSVGVSPPDTQYF	TGTGCCAGCAGCGTAGGGGTATCCCCCCCAGATACGCAGTATTTT
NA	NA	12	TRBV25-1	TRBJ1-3	CASTSVRNTIYF	TGTGCCAGCACGTCAGTCCGAAACACCATATATTTT
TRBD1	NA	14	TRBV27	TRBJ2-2	CASGETGGTGELFF	TGTGCCAGCGGCGAGACAGGGGGGACCGGGGAGCTGTTTTTT
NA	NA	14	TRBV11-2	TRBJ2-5	CASSLESVSETQYF	TGTGCCAGCAGCTTAGAATCAGTTTCGGAGACCCAGTACTTC
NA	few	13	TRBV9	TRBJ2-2	CASSDPYTGELFF	TGTGCCAGCAGCGATCCCTACACCGGGGAGCTGTTTTTT
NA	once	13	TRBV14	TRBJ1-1	CASSQQGNTEAFF	TGTGCCAGCAGCCAACAGGGGAACACTGAAGCTTTCTTT
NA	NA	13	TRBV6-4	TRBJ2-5	CASSDSDQGTQYF	TGTGCCAGCAGTGACTCGGACCAAGGAACCCAGTACTTC
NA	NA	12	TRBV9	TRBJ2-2	CASSKGTGELFF	TGTGCCAGCAGCAAAGGCACCGGGGAGCTGTTTTTT
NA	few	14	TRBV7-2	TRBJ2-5	CASSLLVGQETQYF	TGTGCCAGCAGCTTATTGGTTGGCCAAGAGACCCAGTACTTC